The next 32 T cell receptor beta chains were all read from a single sample in a study of cytomegalovirus exposure and HLA in healthy donors. Primers: 60 Vbeta forward and 13 Jbeta reverse. Measured with immunoSEQ multiplex PCR; TCRdb has only the in-frame clones, and not every one. The sample yields some 120,000 clones, roughly 68% seen once. Sequenced material: PBMCs. These receptors all stem from a woman in her 30s in good health and CMV-seronegative.

The chain combines TRBV5-1 with TRBJ1-5; maybe TRBD1 (5 bases). The CDR3 contains 17 residues. V shed 0 bases and J shed 0 bases, with 13 bases lying between them. The germline gives CDR1 SGHRS, CDR2 YFSETQ. The CDR3 DNA reads as TGCGCCAGCAGCTTGGGGGACTTAGACTCTAGCAATCAGCCCCAGCATTTT. This encodes CASSLGDLDSSNQPQHF.

The V call is TRBV2, the J call TRBJ2-3; 9 bases are shared with TRBD2. J was trimmed by 0 bases and V by 11 bases; bases with no gene match: 9. The V gene's germline CDR1 is SNHLY and CDR2 FYNNEI. This CDR3 contains 15 residues. The CDR3 spells CAATSGPFSTDTQYF. The CDR3 bases are TGTGCCGCGACTAGCGGCCCGTTTAGCACAGATACGCAGTATTTT. Looking up the rest from reference TRBV2 and TRBJ2-3 gives the full variable domain: EPEVTQTPSHQVTQMGQEVILRCVPISNHLYFYWYRQILGQKVEFLVSFYNNEISEKSEIFDDQFSVERPDGSNFTLKIRSTKLEDSAMYFCAATSGPFSTDTQYFGPGTRLTVL.

The J gene is TRBJ2-7, the V gene TRBV28, with 9 positions matching TRBD1. The ends lost 6 bases at V and 2 bases at J; junction bases unmatched: 2. Germline lookup yields CDR1 MDHEN and CDR2 SYDVKM. This CDR3 has 13 residues. CDR3 sequence (DNA): TGTGCCAGCAGGACAGGGGGAACCTACGAGCAGTACTTC. Amino acid sequence: CASRTGGTYEQYF.

Only a few counts were recorded for this clone. The chain recombines TRBV27 with TRBJ1-1; D remains ambiguous. Germline CDR1 reads MNHEY; CDR2 reads SMNVEV (reference sequence). The V end was cut by 7 bases, the J end by 4 bases, with 16 bases between. The CDR3 totals 14 residues. In DNA form, the CDR3 reads TGTGCCAGCACTAGGGCCCGGGGAGGCACTGAAGCTTTCTTT. This gives the protein CASTRARGGTEAFF.

This sequence joins TRBV30 and TRBJ1-1; D remains unclear. V lost 3 bases and J 4 bases, leaving 9 bases between the germline ends. CDR1 and CDR2 (germline): GTSNPN, SVGIG (reference sequence). CDR3 length: 12 amino acids. CDR3 coding DNA: TGTGCCTGGAGGACCCGGGGCACTGAAGCTTTCTTT. Residues: CAWRTRGTEAFF.

This chain links TRBV6-5 with TRBJ1-5; D unresolved. V was pared by 0 bases and J by 1 base, with 7 bases between. Germline-derived CDR1 and CDR2 are MNHEY and SVGAGI. The CDR3 sequence is 15 residues long. CDR3 sequence (DNA): TGTGCCAGCAGTTACTCGGTGGCAAGCAATCAGCCCCAGCATTTT. This codes for CASSYSVASNQPQHF.

This chain uses TRBV11-2 with TRBJ1-2; D unresolved. Trimming removed 3 bases from V and 6 bases from J, with 11 bases in between. The CDR3 is 13 amino acids. Germline CDR1 SGHAT, CDR2 FQNNGV. The CDR3 here is CASSLINFHGYTF. DNA of the CDR3: TGTGCCAGCAGCTTGATAAACTTCCATGGCTACACCTTC.

The genes are TRBV7-7 and TRBJ2-1; D is unresolved. There are 14 residues in the CDR3. The V end lost 2 bases, the J end lost 10 bases, and 15 bases lay between the germline ends. The germline gives CDR1 SSHAT, CDR2 FNYEAQ (reference sequence). The CDR3 spells CASSLNSRSQEQFF. DNA for the CDR3: TGTGCCAGCAGCTTAAATTCGCGTAGCCAGGAGCAGTTCTTC. Together with reference TRBV7-7 and TRBJ2-1, the CDR3 gives the full variable domain: GAGVSQSPRYKVTKRGQDVTLRCDPISSHATLYWYQQALGQGPEFLTYFNYEAQPDKSGLPSDRFSAERPEGSISTLTIQRTEQRDSAMYRCASSLNSRSQEQFFGPGTRLTVL.

This sequence joins TRBV7-9 and TRBJ1-1; TRBD1 matches at 10 bases. Losses at the gene ends were 5 bases for V and 1 base for J; bases not matched to a gene: 4. The CDR3 sequence is 15 residues long. Looked up from germline, CDR1 is SEHNR and CDR2 is FQNEAQ (reference sequence). CDR3 DNA: TGTGCCAGCAGCCAGAGACAGGGGGCGAACACTGAAGCTTTCTTT. Its translation: CASSQRQGANTEAFF.

The chain has TRBV6-6 and TRBJ2-7; possible D gene TRBD2, 5 bases. Trimming left V 8 bases short and J 7 bases short, with 24 bases between. Germline-derived CDR1 and CDR2 are MNHNY and SVGAGI (reference sequence). This CDR3 has 15 amino acids. In DNA form, the CDR3 reads TGTGCCAGCCATCCCGCCGGGGTAATCACGCAGGAGCAGTACTTC. Translated: CASHPAGVITQEQYF.

This chain connects TRBV2 to TRBJ2-1; tentative D call: TRBD1 (6 bases). V was trimmed by 5 bases and J by 0 bases, leaving 11 bases between them. Germline V gene sequence: CDR1 SNHLY, CDR2 FYNNEI. The CDR3 has 15 amino acids. The DNA of the CDR3 is TGTGCCAGCAGTCAAAGGGGGATCTCCTACAATGAGCAGTTCTTC. Amino acid sequence: CASSQRGISYNEQFF.

The chain is built from TRBV25-1 and TRBJ2-1, with a possible D match to TRBD1 (6 bases). There are 17 residues in the CDR3. Trimming left V 1 base short and J 3 bases short, with 16 bases between. Germline lookup yields CDR1 MGHDK and CDR2 SYGVNS. This CDR3 is CASSESPGQRLYNEQFF. The CDR3 DNA reads TGTGCCAGCAGTGAATCCCCCGGACAGAGACTCTACAATGAGCAGTTCTTC.

V gene TRBV7-9 combines with J gene TRBJ1-4; D not certain. Trimming cost V 2 bases and J 5 bases, with 12 bases left between them. The germline V gene encodes CDR1 SEHNR and CDR2 FQNEAQ (reference sequence). The CDR3 is made up of 15 amino acids. CDR3 residues: CASSLLELGNEKLFF. The DNA for the CDR3 is TGTGCCAGCAGCTTATTGGAGCTTGGGAATGAAAAACTGTTTTTT.

The chain combines TRBV30 with TRBJ2-5, with D possibly TRBD2 on 6 matching bases. Trimming shortened V by 5 bases and J by 6 bases, and 22 bases separated the two germline ends. Germline V gives CDR1 GTSNPN, CDR2 SVGIG (reference sequence). The CDR3 is 15 amino acids. The CDR3 DNA reads as TGTGCCTGGGCTTGGGGCTGGGGGGTTAAAAAGACCCAGTACTTC. This translates into CAWAWGWGVKKTQYF.

This chain connects TRBV29-1 to TRBJ1-2, with 7 positions matching TRBD1. Germline values: CDR1 SQVTM, CDR2 ANQGSEA. The ends lost 6 bases at V and 2 bases at J; junction bases unmatched: 6. CDR3 length: 13 amino acids. CDR3 loop: CSVREQGNYGYTF. CDR3 in DNA: TGCAGCGTCCGAGAACAGGGGAACTATGGCTACACCTTC.

This chain connects TRBV6-5 to TRBJ2-7, with 10 bases lining up with TRBD1. Unmatched junction bases numbered 4, after V lost 7 bases and J lost 4 bases. The CDR3 length is 13 residues. Germline CDR1 is MNHEY and CDR2 is SVGAGI. CDR3 nucleotides: TGTGCCAGCACCCGGGACAGGGGTTACGAGCAGTACTTC. This encodes CASTRDRGYEQYF.

Concerning this clone: A junction boundary mismatches the germline segment, possibly from a read error. The chain links TRBV7-9 to TRBJ2-7; weak D call: TRBD2 (6 bases). This CDR3 spans 17 amino acids. Germline lookup yields CDR1 SEHNR and CDR2 FQNEAQ (reference sequence). The CDR3 loop reads CSSSSTTTGRPSYEQYF. CDR3 in DNA: TGTTCCAGCAGCTCTACCACAACGGGGAGGCCCTCCTACGAGCAGTACTTC.

A word on this clone: One end of the junction varies from germline; a read error may be responsible. The chain uses TRBV7-9 and TRBJ1-2; 9 nucleotides line up with TRBD1. Germline-derived CDR1 and CDR2 are SEHNR and FQNEAQ (reference sequence). CDR3 size: 12 residues. The CDR3 spells CSSSRTGVGYTF. As DNA, the CDR3 is TGTTCCAGCAGCAGGACAGGGGTTGGCTACACCTTC. The variable domain in full, with the rest retrieved from reference TRBV7-9 and TRBJ1-2, is DTGVSQNPRHKITKRGQNVTFRCDPISEHNRLYWYRQTLGQGPEFLTYFQNEAQLEKSRLLSDRFSAERPKGSFSTLEIQRTEQGDSAMYLCSSSRTGVGYTFGSGTRLTVV.

The chain links TRBV11-2 to TRBJ1-1; D gene uncertain. CDR3 length: 16 residues. V lost 1 base to trimming and J lost 1 base, with 13 bases between them. CDR1 is SGHAT, CDR2 FQNNGV, per germline. CDR3 in DNA: TGTGCCAGCAGCTTAGGGGTCAGGCTGGCGAACACTGAAGCTTTCTTT. This encodes CASSLGVRLANTEAFF.

V gene TRBV4-2 combines with J gene TRBJ2-7, with TRBD2 as a possible D gene (6 bases). V shed 0 bases and J shed 2 bases, with 14 bases lying between them. This CDR3 has 16 residues. Germline lookup yields CDR1 LGHNA and CDR2 YNFKEQ. CDR3 sequence (DNA): TGTGCCAGCAGCCAAGACGCCGCGGGGACCCCCTACGAGCAGTACTTC. It encodes CASSQDAAGTPYEQYF.

Only a few counts were recorded for this clone. This sequence joins TRBV30 and TRBJ2-1, with D unclear. The length of the CDR3 is 12 residues. The V end lost 4 bases, the J end lost 4 bases, and 8 bases lay between the germline ends. Per germline, CDR1 GTSNPN and CDR2 SVGIG (reference sequence). The CDR3 sequence: CAWTGLYNEQFF. The DNA for the CDR3 is TGTGCCTGGACAGGATTGTACAATGAGCAGTTCTTC.

This clone has only one observation. The chain links TRBV28 to TRBJ1-6, with 9 bases identical to TRBD1. The CDR3 contains 15 residues. Trimming removed 7 bases from V and 6 bases from J; junction bases left unmatched: 7. The germline gives CDR1 MDHEN, CDR2 SYDVKM. CDR3 residues: CASIGGTGINSPLHF. The CDR3 nucleotides are TGTGCCAGCATTGGGGGGACAGGGATTAATTCACCCCTCCACTTT. The full variable domain, rest sourced from reference TRBV28 and TRBJ1-6, is DVKVTQSSRYLVKRTGEKVFLECVQDMDHENMFWYRQDPGLGLRLIYFSYDVKMKEKGDIPEGYSVSREKKERFSLILESASTNQTSMYLCASIGGTGINSPLHFGNGTRLTVT.

CDR3 bases: TGTGCCAGCAGTTTATTTCGGCTAGGGGCGGAGACCCAGTACTTC. This gives the protein CASSLFRLGAETQYF. V usage is TRBV27 and J usage is TRBJ2-5; D is possibly TRBD1 (5 bases). The germline V gene encodes CDR1 MNHEY and CDR2 SMNVEV (reference sequence). CDR3 size: 15 residues. The V end was cut by 1 base, the J end by 5 bases, with 14 bases between.

This chain connects TRBV6-5 to TRBJ2-7, with D uncertain. The CDR3 runs to 12 residues. Germline CDR1 MNHEY, CDR2 SVGAGI. V was clipped by 4 bases and J by 4 bases, with 8 bases between them. CDR3 bases: TGTGCCAGCAGTTCCTATATTTACGAGCAGTACTTC. Encoded protein: CASSSYIYEQYF.

The V call is TRBV27, the J call TRBJ1-5, with D unclear. The CDR3 has 14 amino acids. The V end was cut by 2 bases, the J end by 1 base, with 6 bases between. CDR1 and CDR2 from the germline V gene are MNHEY and SMNVEV (reference sequence). The CDR3 DNA reads TGTGCCAGCAGTTTAGCGGGGAGCAATCAGCCCCAGCATTTT. Its protein product is CASSLAGSNQPQHF.

V usage is TRBV6-4 and J usage is TRBJ1-1; the match to TRBD1 covers 10 bases. CDR3 length: 13 amino acids. Germline V gene lookup returns CDR1 MRHNA and CDR2 SNTAGT. Trimming at V came to 6 bases and at J to 5 bases, leaving 3 bases not matched to a gene. The CDR3 coding sequence is TGTGCCAGCAGGGGACAGGGGAGAACTGAAGCTTTCTTT. Encoded protein: CASRGQGRTEAFF.

This clone was seen only a few times. The gene calls are TRBV29-1 and TRBJ1-4; D is perhaps TRBD1 (5 bases). Germline V gene sequence: CDR1 SQVTM, CDR2 ANQGSEA. Between the trimmed V and J ends, which lost 0 bases and 8 bases, there was a span of 10 bases. The CDR3 loop spans 13 amino acids. The CDR3 DNA reads TGCAGCGTTGAAGATCTGGGGCAGGAAAAACTGTTTTTT. Its protein is CSVEDLGQEKLFF.

This clone was observed a handful of times. The chain is built from TRBV9 and TRBJ2-7, with D hard to call. The germline V gene encodes CDR1 SGDLS and CDR2 YYNGEE. The V end lost 3 bases, the J end lost 4 bases, and 8 bases lay between the germline ends. This CDR3 spans 12 amino acids. For the CDR3, the DNA is TGTGCCAGCAGCGGCGACGGGTACGAGCAGTACTTC. Its translation: CASSGDGYEQYF.

The chain couples TRBV7-8 to TRBJ1-6, with D possibly being TRBD1 (5 bases). Trimming pared 2 bases from V and 5 bases from J, leaving 16 bases between. Per germline, CDR1 SGHVS and CDR2 FQNEAQ. CDR3 length: 17 amino acids. As DNA, the CDR3 is TGTGCCAGCAGCTTAATGACAGACACAAGGAATAATTCACCCCTCCACTTT. Protein product: CASSLMTDTRNNSPLHF.

This sequence joins TRBV5-1 and TRBJ1-1; TRBD1 matches 10 bases. Germline V gene data show CDR1 as SGHRS and CDR2 as YFSETQ. J gave up 5 bases and V 4 bases, and 8 bases lay outside the gene matches. The CDR3 is made up of 15 amino acids. CDR3 protein: CASSPTMDRGTEAFF. In nucleotides, the CDR3 is TGCGCCAGCAGCCCCACCATGGACAGGGGGACTGAAGCTTTCTTT.

V and J are TRBV6-5 and TRBJ1-2; no reliable D call. The CDR3 is 13 residues long. The V gene lost 4 bases and the J gene lost 1 base, with 7 bases spanning the gap. Germline CDR1 reads MNHEY; CDR2 reads SVGAGI. The CDR3 sequence: CASSSPSNYGYTF. In DNA, the CDR3 is TGTGCCAGCAGTTCCCCCAGTAACTATGGCTACACCTTC.

The V gene is TRBV5-6, the J gene TRBJ1-2; maybe TRBD1 (6 bases). The CDR3 length is 16 residues. The ends were cut back, 4 bases at V and 1 base at J, with 17 bases in the middle. From germline, CDR1 is SGHDT and CDR2 YYEEEE. The CDR3 DNA sequence: TGTGCCAGCAGCGAACCGGGACACCGAGTTAACTATGGCTACACCTTC. Translated, it gives CASSEPGHRVNYGYTF.